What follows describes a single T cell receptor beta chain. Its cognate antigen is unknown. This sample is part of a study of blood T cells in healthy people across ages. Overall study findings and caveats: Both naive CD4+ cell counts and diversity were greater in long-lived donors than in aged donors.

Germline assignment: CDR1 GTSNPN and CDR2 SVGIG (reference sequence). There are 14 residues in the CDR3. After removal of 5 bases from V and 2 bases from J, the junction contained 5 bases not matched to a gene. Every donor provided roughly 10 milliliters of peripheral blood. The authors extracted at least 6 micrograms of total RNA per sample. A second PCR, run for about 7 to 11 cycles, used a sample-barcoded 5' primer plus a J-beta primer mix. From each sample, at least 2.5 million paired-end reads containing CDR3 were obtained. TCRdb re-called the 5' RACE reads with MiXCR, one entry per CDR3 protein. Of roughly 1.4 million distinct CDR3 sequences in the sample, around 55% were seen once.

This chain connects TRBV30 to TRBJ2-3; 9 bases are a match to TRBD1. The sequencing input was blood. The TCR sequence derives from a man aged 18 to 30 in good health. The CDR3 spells CAWGGTGPTDTQYF. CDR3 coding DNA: TGTGCCTGGGGGGGGACAGGGCCCACAGATACGCAGTATTTT.